Below, 9 T cell receptor beta chains from the same sample are listed, as sequenced in a study of tumor-infiltrating lymphocytes in primary liver carcinoma. Synthesis of TCR beta cDNA was carried out from 450 to 650 ng total RNA with a constant-region primer. Library construction for TCR beta comprised three nested multiplex PCR rounds performed with slightly modified ARM-PCR. TRBV1-TRBV30 forward primers and a C-beta reverse primer were used in the first two PCR rounds, which each ran for 10 cycles. Each CDR3 protein gets one entry after TCRdb re-called the multiplex PCR reads with MiXCR. The table includes around 27,000 distinct CDR3 sequences, about 73% detected once. Between roughly 17 and 31 mg of unsorted bulk tissue served as the source from which RNA and DNA were co-extracted. The sequenced sample was liver tumor tissue from sampling region 3. Indicated subset: tumor region T3, left-lateral pole. The receptors were sampled from a man aged 35 to 55 with primary liver carcinoma and hepatitis B virus infection.

This clonotype has only one observation. V is TRBV12-3 or TRBV12-4 and J is TRBJ2-7; D may be TRBD1 (6 bases). V shed 11 bases and J shed 2 bases, with 22 bases lying between them. The CDR3 has 15 residues. CDR3 nucleotide sequence: TGTGCCTGCAATATCGGGACAAGGGGCCCCTACGAGCAGTACTTC. Residues: CACNIGTRGPYEQYF.

V gene TRBV12-3 or TRBV12-4 combines with J gene TRBJ1-6; D remains ambiguous. This CDR3 contains 12 residues. V lost 3 bases, J lost 8 bases, and 5 bases lay in between. Written as DNA, the CDR3 is TGTGCCAGCAGTTTGAATGATTCACCCCTCCACTTT. This codes for CASSLNDSPLHF.

In regard to this clonotype: A much more abundant neighbour one base away suggests this may be a read error. V and J are TRBV18 and TRBJ2-5, with D possibly TRBD1 on 5 matching bases. The V gene's germline CDR1 is KGHSH and CDR2 LQKENI. The CDR3 spans 16 residues. The V end lost 1 base, the J end lost 5 bases, and 17 bases lay between the germline ends. The DNA for the CDR3 is TGTGCCAGCTCACCACGGAATAGTAAGGGGTCGGAGACCCAGTACTTC. This codes for CASSPRNSKGSETQYF.

This clonotype has a single count. Germline is not matched at one junction end, which may reflect a read error. The rearrangement joins TRBV4-2 to TRBJ2-3, with D tentatively TRBD2 (6 bases). The CDR3 totals 15 residues. Germline-derived CDR1 and CDR2 are LGHNA and YNFKEQ. DNA for the CDR3: TGTGCCATCAGCCAAGAGGAGGGAGTAACAGATACGCAGTATTTT. It yields the protein CAISQEEGVTDTQYF.

In the case of this clonotype: Sequence at one end of the junction differs from germline and may be a read error. CDR3 amino acids: CAGSWTVYEQYF. The CDR3 region has the DNA TGTGCCGGCAGCTGGACGGTATACGAGCAGTACTTC. The chain carries TRBV11-2 and TRBJ2-7, with D unresolved. Germline lookup yields CDR1 SGHAT and CDR2 FQNNGV. The CDR3 extends over 12 amino acids.

V and J are TRBV18 and TRBJ1-5; D uncertain. The germline V and J ends were trimmed by 2 bases and 0 bases, with 17 bases remaining between them. The CDR3 has 18 residues. Germline lookup yields CDR1 KGHSH and CDR2 LQKENI. For the CDR3, the DNA is TGTGCCAGCTCACCAGTCTCGGTAACATTTTATAGCAATCAGCCCCAGCATTTT. As protein: CASSPVSVTFYSNQPQHF.

This clonotype was seen only a few times. Just one base apart from a much larger clone, this may be a read error. The chain uses TRBV30 and TRBJ1-5; TRBD1 is a possible D gene (5 bases). This CDR3 contains 14 residues. Germline V CDR1 and CDR2: GTSNPN, SVGIG (reference sequence). CDR3 coding DNA: TGTACCTGGAGTGTCGGACAACCAAATCAGCCCCAGCATTTT. It is translated as CTWSVGQPNQPQHF.

This clonotype was recorded at least ten times. The rearrangement links TRBV25-1 to TRBJ1-1; 7 nucleotides agree with TRBD1. Germline CDR1 and CDR2: MGHDK and SYGVNS. The CDR3 has 14 amino acids. V lost 4 bases to trimming and J lost 8 bases; unmatched junction nucleotides: 10. CDR3 bases: TGTGCCAGCAGTGGGGACGGGGACAGCCGAGAAGCTTTCTTT. The encoded protein is CASSGDGDSREAFF.

This clonotype was detected once. Here the CDR3 omits its conserved ending phenylalanine or tryptophan, so a read error is the likely source. No DNA is shown, since the ends of the CDR3 on it are uncertain; the CDR3 is the one TCRdb lists. The chain recombines TRBV5-5 with TRBJ1-1. A total of 15 residues make up the CDR3, ends included. Germline CDR1 is SGHKS and CDR2 is YYEKEE (reference sequence). The CDR3 sequence is CASKPPGYLSTEASS.